This T cell receptor beta chain was sequenced for a study of cytomegalovirus exposure and HLA in healthy donors. Regarding the study as a whole: As a later analysis revealed, most CMV-associated TCR beta chains appeared HLA-restricted.

CDR1 and CDR2 (germline): LNHDA, SQIVND (reference sequence). The CDR3 extends over 14 amino acids. Trimming took off 5 bases at V and 1 base at J, with 10 bases between the two ends. A multiplex PCR was run with 60 Vbeta primers and 13 Jbeta primers. The repertoire was sequenced with immunoSEQ multiplex PCR; TCRdb's copy has only in-frame clones and lacks some. In the table there are about 140,000 clones, roughly 90% of which are singletons. To note about this clone: Its antigen is not identified.

The material sequenced was PBMCs. The sequence was collected from a woman in her thirties or forties in good health and CMV-seronegative. J is TRBJ2-3 and V is TRBV19, with D tentatively TRBD2 (6 bases). The CDR3 DNA is TGTGCCAGTAGTTCGGACTACCGCACAGATACGCAGTATTTT. Translation: CASSSDYRTDTQYF.